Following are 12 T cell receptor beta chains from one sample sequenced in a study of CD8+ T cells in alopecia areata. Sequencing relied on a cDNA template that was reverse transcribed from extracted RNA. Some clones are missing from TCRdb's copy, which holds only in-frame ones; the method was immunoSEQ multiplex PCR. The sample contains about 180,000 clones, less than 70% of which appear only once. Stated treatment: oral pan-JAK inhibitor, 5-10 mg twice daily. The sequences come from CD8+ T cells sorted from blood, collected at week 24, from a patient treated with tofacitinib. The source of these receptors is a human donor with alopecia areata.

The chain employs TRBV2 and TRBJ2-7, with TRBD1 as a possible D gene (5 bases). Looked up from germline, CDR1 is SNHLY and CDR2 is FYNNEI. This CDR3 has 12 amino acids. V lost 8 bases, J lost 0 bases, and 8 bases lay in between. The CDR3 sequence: CASLDISYEQYF. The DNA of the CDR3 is TGTGCCAGCCTGGACATCTCCTACGAGCAGTACTTC.

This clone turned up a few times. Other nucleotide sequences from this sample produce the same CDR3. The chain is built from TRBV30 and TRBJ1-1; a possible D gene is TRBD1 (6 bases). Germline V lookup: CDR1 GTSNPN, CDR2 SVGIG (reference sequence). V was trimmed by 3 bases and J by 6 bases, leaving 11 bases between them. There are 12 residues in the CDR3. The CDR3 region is CAWSSTGSEAFF. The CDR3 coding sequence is TGTGCCTGGAGCTCGACAGGCTCTGAAGCTTTCTTT.

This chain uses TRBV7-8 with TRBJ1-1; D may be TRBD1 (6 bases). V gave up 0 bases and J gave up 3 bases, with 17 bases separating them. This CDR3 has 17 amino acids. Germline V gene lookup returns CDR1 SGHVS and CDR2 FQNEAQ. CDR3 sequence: CASSLAQGTRWDTEAFF. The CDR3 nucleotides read TGTGCCAGCAGCTTAGCGCAGGGGACTAGATGGGACACTGAAGCTTTCTTT.

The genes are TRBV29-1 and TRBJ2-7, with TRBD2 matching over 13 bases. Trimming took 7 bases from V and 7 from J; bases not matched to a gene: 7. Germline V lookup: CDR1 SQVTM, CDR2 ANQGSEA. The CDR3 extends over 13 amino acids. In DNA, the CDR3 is TGCAGCGCCCTGACTAGCGGGGGGCTGGAGCAGTACTTC. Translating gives CSALTSGGLEQYF.

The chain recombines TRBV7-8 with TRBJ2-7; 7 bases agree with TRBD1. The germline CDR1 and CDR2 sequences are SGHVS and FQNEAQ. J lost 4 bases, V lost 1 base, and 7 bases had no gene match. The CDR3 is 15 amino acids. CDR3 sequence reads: CASSLGSLQGYEQYF. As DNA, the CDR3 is TGTGCCAGCAGCTTAGGGTCCCTACAGGGGTACGAGCAGTACTTC.

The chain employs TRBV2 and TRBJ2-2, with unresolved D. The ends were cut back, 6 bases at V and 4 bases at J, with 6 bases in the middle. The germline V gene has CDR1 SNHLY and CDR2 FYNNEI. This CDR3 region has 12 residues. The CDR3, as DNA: TGTGCCAGCAGCTCGGGCACCGGGGAGCTGTTTTTT. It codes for CASSSGTGELFF.

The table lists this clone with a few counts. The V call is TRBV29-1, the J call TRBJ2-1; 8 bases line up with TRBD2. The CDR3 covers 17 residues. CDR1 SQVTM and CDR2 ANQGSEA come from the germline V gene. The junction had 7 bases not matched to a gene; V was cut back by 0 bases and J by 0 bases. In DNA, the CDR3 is TGCAGCGTTGAAGATGTAGCGGGGTCAAGCTCCTACAATGAGCAGTTCTTC. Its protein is CSVEDVAGSSSYNEQFF.

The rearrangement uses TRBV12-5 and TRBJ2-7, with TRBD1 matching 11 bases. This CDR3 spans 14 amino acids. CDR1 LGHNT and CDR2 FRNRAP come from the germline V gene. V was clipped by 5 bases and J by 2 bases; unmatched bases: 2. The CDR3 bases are TGTGCTAGTGGTGGGACAGGGGGTCCCTACGAGCAGTACTTC. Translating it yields CASGGTGGPYEQYF.

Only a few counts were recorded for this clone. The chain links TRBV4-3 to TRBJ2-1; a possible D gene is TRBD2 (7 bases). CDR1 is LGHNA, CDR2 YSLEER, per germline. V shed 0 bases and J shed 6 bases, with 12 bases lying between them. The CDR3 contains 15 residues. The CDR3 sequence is CASSQDLGGLNEQFF. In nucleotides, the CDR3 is TGCGCCAGCAGCCAAGATCTCGGGGGGCTCAATGAGCAGTTCTTC.

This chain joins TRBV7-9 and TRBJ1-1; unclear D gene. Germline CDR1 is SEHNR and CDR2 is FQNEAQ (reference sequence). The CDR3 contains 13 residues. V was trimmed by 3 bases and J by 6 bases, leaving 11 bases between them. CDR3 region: CASSFQGVPEAFF. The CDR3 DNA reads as TGTGCCAGCAGCTTCCAAGGCGTTCCTGAAGCTTTCTTT.

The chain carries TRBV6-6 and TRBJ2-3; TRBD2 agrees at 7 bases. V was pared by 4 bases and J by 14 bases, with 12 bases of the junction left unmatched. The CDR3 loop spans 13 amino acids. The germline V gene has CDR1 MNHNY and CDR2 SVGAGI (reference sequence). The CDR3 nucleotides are TGTGCCAGCAGTTTACCGGCGGGGGAACAAGGGTATTTT. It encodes CASSLPAGEQGYF.

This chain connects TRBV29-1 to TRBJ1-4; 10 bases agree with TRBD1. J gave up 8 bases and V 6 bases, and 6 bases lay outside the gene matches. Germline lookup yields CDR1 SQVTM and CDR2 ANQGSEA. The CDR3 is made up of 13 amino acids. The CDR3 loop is CSVGRDRGEKLFF. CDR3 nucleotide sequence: TGCAGCGTGGGCCGGGACAGGGGCGAAAAACTGTTTTTT.